The present TCR beta chain was sequenced within a study of T-cell reconstitution after alpha-beta-depleted transplantation in children. The library targeted TCRbeta and was prepared with unique molecular identifiers. TCRdb reprocessed the PCR reads via MiXCR and lists one record per CDR3 protein. The sample consists of hundreds of thousands of distinct CDR3 sequences, around 16% of them appearing once. The sequenced sample was PBMCs from the stem cell graft donor, obtained from the stem cell graft. The sequence was obtained from a human donor who donated a stem cell graft to a child with acute myeloid leukemia.

This CDR3 reads CSAPGAGDEQFF. In DNA, the CDR3 is TGCAGCGCTCCGGGGGCAGGCGATGAGCAGTTCTTC. The rearrangement joins TRBV20-1 to TRBJ2-1; D tentatively reads TRBD1 or TRBD2 (6 bases each). CDR1 DFQATT and CDR2 SNEGSKA come from the germline V gene (reference sequence). The CDR3 loop spans 12 amino acids.